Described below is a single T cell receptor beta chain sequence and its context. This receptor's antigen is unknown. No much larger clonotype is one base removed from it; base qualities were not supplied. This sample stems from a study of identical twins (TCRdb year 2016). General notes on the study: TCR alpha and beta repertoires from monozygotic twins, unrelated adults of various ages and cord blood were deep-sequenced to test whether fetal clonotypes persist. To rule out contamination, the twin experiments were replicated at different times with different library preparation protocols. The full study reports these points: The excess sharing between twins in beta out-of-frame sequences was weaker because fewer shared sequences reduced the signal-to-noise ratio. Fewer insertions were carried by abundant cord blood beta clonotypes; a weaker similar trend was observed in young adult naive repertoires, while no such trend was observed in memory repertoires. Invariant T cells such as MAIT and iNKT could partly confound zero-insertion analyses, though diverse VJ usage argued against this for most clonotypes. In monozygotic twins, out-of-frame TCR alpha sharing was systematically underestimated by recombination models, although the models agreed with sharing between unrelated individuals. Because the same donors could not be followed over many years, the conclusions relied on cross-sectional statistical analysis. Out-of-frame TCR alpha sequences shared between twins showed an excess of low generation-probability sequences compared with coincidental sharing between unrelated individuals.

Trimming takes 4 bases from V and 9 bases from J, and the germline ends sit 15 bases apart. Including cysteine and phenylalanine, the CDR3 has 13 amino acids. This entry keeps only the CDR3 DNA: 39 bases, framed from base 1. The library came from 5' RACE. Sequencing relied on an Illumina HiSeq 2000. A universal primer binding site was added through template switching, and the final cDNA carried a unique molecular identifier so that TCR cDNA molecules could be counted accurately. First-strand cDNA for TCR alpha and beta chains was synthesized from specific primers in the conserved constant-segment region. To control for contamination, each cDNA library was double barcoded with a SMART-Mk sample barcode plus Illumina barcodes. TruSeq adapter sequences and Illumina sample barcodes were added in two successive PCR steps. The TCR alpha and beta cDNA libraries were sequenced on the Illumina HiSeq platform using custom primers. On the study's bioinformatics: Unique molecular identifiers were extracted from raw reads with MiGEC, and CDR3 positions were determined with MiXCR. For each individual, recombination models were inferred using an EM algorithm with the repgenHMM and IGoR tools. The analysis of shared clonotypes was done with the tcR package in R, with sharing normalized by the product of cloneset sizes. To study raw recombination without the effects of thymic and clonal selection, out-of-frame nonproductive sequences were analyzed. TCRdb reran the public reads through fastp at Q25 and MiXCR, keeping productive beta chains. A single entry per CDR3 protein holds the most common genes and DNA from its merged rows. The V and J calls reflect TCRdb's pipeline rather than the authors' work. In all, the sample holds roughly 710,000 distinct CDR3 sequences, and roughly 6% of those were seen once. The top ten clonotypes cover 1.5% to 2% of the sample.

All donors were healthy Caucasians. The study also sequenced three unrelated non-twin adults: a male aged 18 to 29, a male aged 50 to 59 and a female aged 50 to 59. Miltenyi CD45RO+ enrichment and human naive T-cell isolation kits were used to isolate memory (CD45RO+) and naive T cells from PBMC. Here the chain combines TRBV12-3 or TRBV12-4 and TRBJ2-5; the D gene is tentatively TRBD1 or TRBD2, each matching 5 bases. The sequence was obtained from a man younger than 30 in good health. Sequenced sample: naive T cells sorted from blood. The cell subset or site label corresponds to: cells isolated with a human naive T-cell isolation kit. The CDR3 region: CASSWDPKGAQYF. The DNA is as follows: TGTGCCAGCAGTTGGGACCCCAAAGGGGCCCAGTACTTC.